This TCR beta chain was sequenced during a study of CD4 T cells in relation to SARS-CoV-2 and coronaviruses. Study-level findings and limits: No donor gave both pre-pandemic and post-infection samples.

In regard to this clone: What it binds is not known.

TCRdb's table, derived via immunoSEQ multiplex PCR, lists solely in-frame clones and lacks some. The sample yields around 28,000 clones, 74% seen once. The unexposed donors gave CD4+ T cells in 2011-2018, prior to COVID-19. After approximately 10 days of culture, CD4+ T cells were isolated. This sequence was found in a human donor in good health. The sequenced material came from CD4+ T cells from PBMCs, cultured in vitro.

The CDR3 region is CASSLSGLAGNIYNEQFF. DNA for the CDR3: TGTGCCAGCAGCCTATCGGGACTAGCGGGGAACATCTACAATGAGCAGTTCTTC. The V call is TRBV7-2, the J call TRBJ2-1; TRBD2 agrees at 13 bases. Germline CDR1 is SGHTA and CDR2 is FQGNSA. V shed 5 bases and J 3 bases; nucleotides not matched to a gene: 10. The CDR3 extends over 18 amino acids.